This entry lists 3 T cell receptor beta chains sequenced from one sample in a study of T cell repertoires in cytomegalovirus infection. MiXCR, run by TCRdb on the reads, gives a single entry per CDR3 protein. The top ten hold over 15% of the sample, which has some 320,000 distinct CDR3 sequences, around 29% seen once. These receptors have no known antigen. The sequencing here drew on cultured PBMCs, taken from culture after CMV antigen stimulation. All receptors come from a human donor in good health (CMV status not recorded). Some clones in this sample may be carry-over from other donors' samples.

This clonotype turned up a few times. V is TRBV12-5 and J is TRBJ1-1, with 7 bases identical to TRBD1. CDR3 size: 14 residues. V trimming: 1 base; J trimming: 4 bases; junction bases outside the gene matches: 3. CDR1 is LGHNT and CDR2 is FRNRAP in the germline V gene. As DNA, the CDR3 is TGTGCTAGTGGTTTGGCCAGGGGGGGCACTGAAGCTTTCTTT. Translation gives CASGLARGGTEAFF.

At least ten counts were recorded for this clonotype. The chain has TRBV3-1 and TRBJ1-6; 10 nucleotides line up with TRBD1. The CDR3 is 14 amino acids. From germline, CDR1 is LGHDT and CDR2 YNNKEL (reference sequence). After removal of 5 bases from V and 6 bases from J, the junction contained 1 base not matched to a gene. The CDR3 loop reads CASSDRGLNSPLHF. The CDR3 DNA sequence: TGTGCCAGCAGCGACAGGGGGCTTAATTCACCCCTCCACTTT.

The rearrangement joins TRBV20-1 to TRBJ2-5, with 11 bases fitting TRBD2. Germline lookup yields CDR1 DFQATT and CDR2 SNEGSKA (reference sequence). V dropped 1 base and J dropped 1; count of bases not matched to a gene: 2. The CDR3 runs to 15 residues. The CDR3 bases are TGCAGTGCTAGAGGGACTAGCGGGTCCCAAGAGACCCAGTACTTC. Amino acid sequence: CSARGTSGSQETQYF.